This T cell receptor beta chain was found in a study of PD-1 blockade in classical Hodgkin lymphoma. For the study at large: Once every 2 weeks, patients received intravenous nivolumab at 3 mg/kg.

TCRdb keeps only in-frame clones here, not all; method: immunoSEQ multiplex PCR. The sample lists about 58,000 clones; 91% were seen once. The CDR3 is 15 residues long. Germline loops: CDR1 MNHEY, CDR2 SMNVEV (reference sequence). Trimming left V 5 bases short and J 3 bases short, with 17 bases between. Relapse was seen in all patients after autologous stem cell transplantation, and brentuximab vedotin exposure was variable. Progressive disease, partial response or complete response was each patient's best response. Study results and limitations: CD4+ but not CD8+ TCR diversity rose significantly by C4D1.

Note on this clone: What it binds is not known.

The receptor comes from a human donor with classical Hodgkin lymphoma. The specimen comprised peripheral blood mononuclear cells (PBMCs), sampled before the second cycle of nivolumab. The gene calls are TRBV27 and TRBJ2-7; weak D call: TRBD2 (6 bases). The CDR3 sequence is CASSRGGGLVYEQYF. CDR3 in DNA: TGTGCCAGCAGTCGGGGTGGGGGGTTGGTCTACGAGCAGTACTTC.